Listed below are T cell receptor beta chains from one sample, sequenced in a study of T-cell reconstitution after alpha-beta-depleted transplantation in children. Using its own MiXCR run on the PCR reads, TCRdb lists one record per CDR3 protein. The sample contains 490,000 or so distinct CDR3 sequences, 12% of which appear only once. The sample was PBMCs from the stem cell graft donor, taken from the stem cell graft. The receptor set was obtained from a human donor who donated a stem cell graft to a child with combined immunodeficiency. Each CDR3 is given with its conserved first and last residue.

CDR3 protein	V gene	J gene
CASSQDVLSTDTQYF	TRBV4-3	TRBJ2-3
CASSGPATEQFF	TRBV12-3/TRBV12-4	TRBJ2-1
CASSWGQGSEQYF	TRBV12-3/TRBV12-4	TRBJ2-7
CASSLAGWATEAFF	TRBV5-6	TRBJ1-1
CASSVGALAGLEQFF	TRBV9	TRBJ2-1
CASSETGYGYTF	TRBV27	TRBJ1-2
CATSDRPQREGETQYF	TRBV24-1	TRBJ2-5
CASSFTIGQGAVETQYF	TRBV7-8	TRBJ2-5
CASSLQETQYF	TRBV5-1	TRBJ2-5
CASTLSGGEETQYF	TRBV12-3/TRBV12-4	TRBJ2-5
CASSLRGPETQYF	TRBV5-6	TRBJ2-5
CASSYLRIDRGSYNEQFF	TRBV6-5	TRBJ2-1
CASSLEPSGSQETQYF	TRBV5-1	TRBJ2-5
CASSEFNRGNTEAFF	TRBV25-1	TRBJ1-1
CASSFTELAMQYF	TRBV5-1	TRBJ2-3
CASSRRTSRGTDTQYF	TRBV5-1	TRBJ2-3
CASSLVGQGADEQFF	TRBV5-1	TRBJ2-1
CASSLLAGYQPQHF	TRBV12-3/TRBV12-4	TRBJ1-5
CASSAGQASYEQYF	TRBV9	TRBJ2-7
CASSTYRRDRLNYGYTF	TRBV6-2/TRBV6-3	TRBJ1-2
CASSTLQGAHEQYF	TRBV6-5	TRBJ2-7
CASSPSGLDTQYF	TRBV18	TRBJ2-3
CAISESNTGSEKLFF	TRBV10-3	TRBJ1-4
CASSLWAVRGQPQHF	TRBV28	TRBJ1-5
CASSPGGHPSYEQYF	TRBV4-3	TRBJ2-7
CASSFFAARREQYF	TRBV12-3/TRBV12-4	TRBJ2-7
CASRRGQGARDEQYF	TRBV6-1	TRBJ2-7
CASMFGVNQPQHF	TRBV6-2/TRBV6-3	TRBJ1-5
CAWSSQGAYEQYF	TRBV30	TRBJ2-7
CSAESGASGSYEQYF	TRBV20-1	TRBJ2-7
CASSLALGTVQETQYF	TRBV5-1	TRBJ2-5
CASSPNGLAGHNEQFF	TRBV4-3	TRBJ2-1
CASSFPYRQLNTEAFF	TRBV6-2/TRBV6-3	TRBJ1-1
CATSVNWAAGGLLDEQFF	TRBV24-1	TRBJ2-1
CASGAGGPVHTNTGELFF	TRBV5-6	TRBJ2-2
CATSDPQQLADEQFF	TRBV24-1	TRBJ2-1
CSARDRHMNTEAFF	TRBV20-1	TRBJ1-1
CASSKDRVRQPQHF	TRBV6-1	TRBJ1-5
CASSPPSTDTQYF	TRBV18	TRBJ2-3
CASKTYGGNEQYF	TRBV6-6	TRBJ2-7
CASNPESSYNEQFF	TRBV19	TRBJ2-1
CSASRDRVGDEQFF	TRBV20-1	TRBJ2-1
CASSMPGDEQFF	TRBV6-2/TRBV6-3	TRBJ2-1
CASSQGRPTHTQYF	TRBV4-2	TRBJ2-3
CSAARPRNTEAFF	TRBV20-1	TRBJ1-1
CASSEYFGDYNSPLHF	TRBV25-1	TRBJ1-6